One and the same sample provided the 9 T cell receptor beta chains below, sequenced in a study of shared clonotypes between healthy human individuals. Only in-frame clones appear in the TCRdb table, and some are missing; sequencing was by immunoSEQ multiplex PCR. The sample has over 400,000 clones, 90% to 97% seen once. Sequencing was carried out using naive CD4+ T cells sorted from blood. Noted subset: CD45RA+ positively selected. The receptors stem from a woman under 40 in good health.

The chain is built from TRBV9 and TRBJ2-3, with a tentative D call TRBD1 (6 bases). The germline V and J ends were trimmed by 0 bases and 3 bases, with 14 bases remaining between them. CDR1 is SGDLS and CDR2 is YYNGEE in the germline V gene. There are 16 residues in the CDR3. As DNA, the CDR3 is TGTGCCAGCAGCGTAGCAGGGGAGCCACGGACAGATACGCAGTATTTT. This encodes CASSVAGEPRTDTQYF.

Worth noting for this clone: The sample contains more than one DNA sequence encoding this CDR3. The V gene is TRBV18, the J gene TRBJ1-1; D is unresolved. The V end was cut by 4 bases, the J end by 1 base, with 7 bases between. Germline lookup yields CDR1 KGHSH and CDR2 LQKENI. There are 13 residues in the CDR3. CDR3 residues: CASSQGQNTEAFF. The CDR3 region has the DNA TGTGCCAGCTCACAAGGGCAGAACACTGAAGCTTTCTTT. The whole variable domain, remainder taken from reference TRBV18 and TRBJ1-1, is NAGVMQNPRHLVRRRGQEARLRCSPMKGHSHVYWYRQLPEEGLKFMVYLQKENIIDESGMPKERFSAEFPKEGPSILRIQQVVRGDSAAYFCASSQGQNTEAFFGQGTRLTVV.

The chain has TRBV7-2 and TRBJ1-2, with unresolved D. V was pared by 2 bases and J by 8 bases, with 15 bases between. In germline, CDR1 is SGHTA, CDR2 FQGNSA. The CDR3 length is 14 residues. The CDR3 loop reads CASSLYRLGEGYTF. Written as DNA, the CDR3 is TGTGCCAGCAGCTTATACCGTCTCGGGGAAGGCTACACCTTC. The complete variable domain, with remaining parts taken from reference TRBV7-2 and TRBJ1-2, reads GAGVSQSPSNKVTEKGKDVELRCDPISGHTALYWYRQSLGQGLEFLIYFQGNSAPDKSGLPSDRFSAERTGGSVSTLTIQRTQQEDSAVYLCASSLYRLGEGYTFGSGTRLTVV.

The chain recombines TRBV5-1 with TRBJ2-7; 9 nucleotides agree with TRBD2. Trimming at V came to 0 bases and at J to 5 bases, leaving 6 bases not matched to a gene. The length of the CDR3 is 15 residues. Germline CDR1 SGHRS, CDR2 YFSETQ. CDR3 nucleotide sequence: TGCGCCAGCAGCTTGGGTGCGGGAGGGTCCAACGAGCAGTACTTC. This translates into CASSLGAGGSNEQYF.

The CDR3 DNA reads as TGCGCCAGCAGTGAGGACAGTAACTATGGCTACACCTTC. Protein sequence: CASSEDSNYGYTF. The chain has TRBV10-2 and TRBJ1-2, with D possibly TRBD1 on 5 matching bases. Germline V lookup: CDR1 WSHSY, CDR2 SAAADI. Trimming shortened V by 2 bases and J by 1 base, and 5 bases separated the two germline ends. This CDR3 has 13 amino acids.

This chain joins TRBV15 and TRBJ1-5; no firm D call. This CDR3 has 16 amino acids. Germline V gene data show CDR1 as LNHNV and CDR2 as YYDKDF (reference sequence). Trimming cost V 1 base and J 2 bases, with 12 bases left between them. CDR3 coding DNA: TGTGCCACCAGCAGAGGAGGGAAAGTCGGCAATCAGCCCCAGCATTTT. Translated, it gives CATSRGGKVGNQPQHF.

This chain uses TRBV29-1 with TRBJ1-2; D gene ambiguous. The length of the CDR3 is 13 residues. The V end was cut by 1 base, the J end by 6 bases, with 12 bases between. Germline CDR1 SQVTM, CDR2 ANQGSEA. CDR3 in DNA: TGCAGCGTTGAAGTTCAAGGGAGGAATGGCTACACCTTC. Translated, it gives CSVEVQGRNGYTF.

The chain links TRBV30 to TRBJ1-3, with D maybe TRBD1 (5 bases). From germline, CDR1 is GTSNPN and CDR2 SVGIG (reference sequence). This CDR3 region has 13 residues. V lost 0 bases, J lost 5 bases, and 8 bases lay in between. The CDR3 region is CAWSVWDRNTIYF. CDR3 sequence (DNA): TGTGCCTGGAGTGTGTGGGACCGAAACACCATATATTTT.

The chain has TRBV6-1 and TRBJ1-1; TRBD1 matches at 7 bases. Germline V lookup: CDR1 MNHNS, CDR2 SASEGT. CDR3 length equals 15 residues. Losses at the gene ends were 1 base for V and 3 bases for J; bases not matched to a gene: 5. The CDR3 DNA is TGTGCCAGCAGTGAAGTCGCAGGGGGATACACTGAAGCTTTCTTT. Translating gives CASSEVAGGYTEAFF.